This TCR beta chain was captured in a study of T cells in Graves' hyperthyroidism and ophthalmopathy. Study outcomes and limitations: It was a median about 7.1 months before onset that the model predicted ophthalmopathy. Blood samples included most of the expanded thyroid clonotypes exceeding 0.001.

RNA transcripts provided the source from which TCR beta CDR3 regions were amplified. First-round RT-PCR targeting the TCR CDR3 was performed with the HTBI primer set. TCRdb re-analysed the multiplex PCR reads in MiXCR, keeping a single row per CDR3 protein. The data hold 450,000 to 700,000 distinct CDR3 sequences, with just over 45% observed a single time. This clonotype appeared many times. Its antigen is undetermined. The receptor was isolated from an adult woman with Graves' disease, either hyperthyroidism or ophthalmopathy (not recorded which). The specimen sequenced was peripheral blood or thyroid tissue (not recorded which).

CDR3 DNA: TGTGCCAGCAGTGAAGGCAGGGTTGAGCAGTACTTC. Translating it yields CASSEGRVEQYF. The rearrangement links TRBV25-1 to TRBJ2-7; TRBD1 might be the D (5 bases). CDR1 is MGHDK and CDR2 is SYGVNS in the germline V gene. V lost 2 bases and J lost 7, with 9 bases in between. CDR3 length equals 12 residues.